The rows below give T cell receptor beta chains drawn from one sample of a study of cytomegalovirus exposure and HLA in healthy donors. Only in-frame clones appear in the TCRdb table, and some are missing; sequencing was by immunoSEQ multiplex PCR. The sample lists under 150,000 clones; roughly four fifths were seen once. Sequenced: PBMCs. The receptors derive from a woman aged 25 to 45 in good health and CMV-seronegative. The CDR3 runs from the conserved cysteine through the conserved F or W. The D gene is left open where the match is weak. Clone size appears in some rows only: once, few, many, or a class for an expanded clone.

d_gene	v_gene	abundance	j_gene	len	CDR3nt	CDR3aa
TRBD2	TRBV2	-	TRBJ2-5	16	TGTGCCAGCAGTGAAGCGTCTAGCGGGGGGTACGAGACCCAGTACTTC	CASSEASSGGYETQYF
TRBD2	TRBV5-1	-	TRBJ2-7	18	TGCGCCAGCAGCCGCGGGACTAGCGGACCCACTCAACCCTACGAGCAGTACTTC	CASSRGTSGPTQPYEQYF
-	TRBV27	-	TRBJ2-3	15	TGTGCCAGCAGTCCTCGGTTTTTTAGCACAGATACGCAGTATTTT	CASSPRFFSTDTQYF
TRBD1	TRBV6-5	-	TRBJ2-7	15	TGTGCCAGCAGTAACGTACAGGGGGTAGGGAACGAGCAGTACTTC	CASSNVQGVGNEQYF
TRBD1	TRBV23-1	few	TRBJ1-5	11	TGCGCCAGCGGGACAGGTCAGCCCCAGCATTTT	CASGTGQPQHF
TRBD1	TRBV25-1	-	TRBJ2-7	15	TGTGCCAGCACTCAACAGGGGGGCGGCACCTACGAGCAGTACTTC	CASTQQGGGTYEQYF
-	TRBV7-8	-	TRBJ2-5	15	TGTGCCAGCACCCCGGACCTAGCTAGGGGGGAGACCCAGTACTTC	CASTPDLARGETQYF
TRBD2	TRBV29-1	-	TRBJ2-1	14	TGCAGCGTGTCCGGGACTAGCGGGGGTAATGAGCAGTTCTTC	CSVSGTSGGNEQFF
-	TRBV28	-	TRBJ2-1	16	TGTGCCAGCAGTTTAAGTCTTGGCAGGGCGAATGACGAGCAGTTCTTC	CASSLSLGRANDEQFF
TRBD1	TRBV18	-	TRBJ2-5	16	TGTGCCAGCTCACCGATGGGACAGGGTCGCGGAGAGACCCAGTACTTC	CASSPMGQGRGETQYF
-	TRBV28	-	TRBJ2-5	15	TGTGCCAGCAGCAACAAATGGGGGGTTGTGGAGACCCAGTACTTC	CASSNKWGVVETQYF
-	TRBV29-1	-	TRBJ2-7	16	TGCAGCGTTGTGTTTAGATTGTCGGGTAACTCCTACGAGCAGTACTTC	CSVVFRLSGNSYEQYF
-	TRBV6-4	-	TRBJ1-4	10	TGCTCAGGGGCTCATGAAAAACTGTTTTTT	CSGAHEKLFF
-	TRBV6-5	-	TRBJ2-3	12	TGTGCCAGCAGATTGGGGCCGAATACGCAGTATTTT	CASRLGPNTQYF
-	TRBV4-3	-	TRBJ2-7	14	TGCGCCAGCAGCCAAGAGTACGCGGCCTACGAGCAGTACTTC	CASSQEYAAYEQYF
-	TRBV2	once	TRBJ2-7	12	TGTGCCAGCAGAGGGGGAACCTACGAGCAGTACTTC	CASRGGTYEQYF
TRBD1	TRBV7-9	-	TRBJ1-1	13	TGTGCCAGCAGCTCACAGGGGCTTATTGAAGCTTTCTTT	CASSSQGLIEAFF
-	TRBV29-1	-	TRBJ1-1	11	TGCAGCGCTCGGGTGAACACTGAAGCTTTCTTT	CSARVNTEAFF
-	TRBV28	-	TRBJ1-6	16	TGTGCCAGCAGCCGTAACCTCGTAACGGGGGTATCACCCCTCCACTTT	CASSRNLVTGVSPLHF
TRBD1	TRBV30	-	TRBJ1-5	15	TGTGCCTGGAGTGTACAGGGACAGGGCAATCAGCCCCAGCATTTT	CAWSVQGQGNQPQHF
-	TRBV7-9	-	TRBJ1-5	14	TGTGCCAGCAGCCCCGGGAGTACCAATCAGCCCCAGCATTTT	CASSPGSTNQPQHF
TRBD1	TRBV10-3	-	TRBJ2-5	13	TGTGCCTGCAGGGACAGTGGTGGAGAGACCCAGTACTTC	CACRDSGGETQYF